The rows below give T cell receptor beta chains drawn from one sample of a study of T cell responses to AZD1222 COVID-19 vaccine. Profiling relied on immunoSEQ multiplex PCR, and the TCRdb table lists in-frame clones only, not all of them. The profile shows 130,000 or so clones, about 90% of them singletons. The source material was peripheral blood, sampled 28 days after the second dose of the MenACWY control vaccine. All receptors come from an adult who received the MenACWY meningococcal vaccine as a control. CDR3s include the opening cysteine and the closing phenylalanine or tryptophan. D genes are given only for firm matches. Not every row has a clone size; where given, it reads once, few, many or a size class.

TRBV7-2	TRBJ2-7	NA	14	NA	TGTGCCAGCAGCCCTGGACGCCTAGACTACGAGCAGTACTTC	CASSPGRLDYEQYF
TRBV7-8	TRBJ1-6	NA	16	NA	TGTGCCAGCAGCTCCCTCGGGGGCTCCTATAATTCACCCCTCCACTTT	CASSSLGGSYNSPLHF
TRBV18	TRBJ2-2	NA	15	NA	TGTGCCAGCTCACCAAGGGGACTCGAAGCCGGGGAGCTGTTTTTT	CASSPRGLEAGELFF
TRBV7-9	TRBJ1-2	NA	14	TRBD1	TGTGCCAGCAGCCAAGGGACAGGGGCCTATGGCTACACCTTC	CASSQGTGAYGYTF
TRBV7-3	TRBJ2-1	once	18	TRBD1	TGTGCCAGCAGCTTAACGGCCCCCGGGACAGTTAACGACAATGAGCAGTTCTTC	CASSLTAPGTVNDNEQFF
TRBV27	TRBJ2-3	NA	14	NA	TGTGCCAGCAGTTTATGGACTGAGACAGATACGCAGTATTTT	CASSLWTETDTQYF
TRBV5-1	TRBJ2-5	NA	12	NA	TGCGCCAGCAGCTATGACCAAGAGACCCAGTACTTC	CASSYDQETQYF
TRBV30	TRBJ2-7	once	12	NA	TGTGCCTGGAGTGTGACCGGCTACGAGCAGTACTTC	CAWSVTGYEQYF
TRBV10-1	TRBJ2-7	NA	14	TRBD1	TGCGCCAGCAGTGCTGGACAGGCCGCCTACGAGCAGTACTTC	CASSAGQAAYEQYF
TRBV15	TRBJ2-1	NA	14	TRBD2	TGTGCCACCAGCAGAGACCTAGCGGGGAATGAGCAGTTCTTC	CATSRDLAGNEQFF
TRBV5-6	TRBJ1-6	NA	16	NA	TGTGCCAGCAGCGTCAGGGATCCGGGGCCAAATTCACCCCTCCACTTT	CASSVRDPGPNSPLHF
TRBV7-3	TRBJ2-3	NA	14	NA	TGTGCCAGCAGCTTAGGCGCGAGCACAGATACGCAGTATTTT	CASSLGASTDTQYF
TRBV2	TRBJ2-6	few	17	TRBD1	TGTGCCGGAGAGAGCGGGACAGGGGGTCCTGGGGCCAACGTCCTGACTTTC	CAGESGTGGPGANVLTF
TRBV27	TRBJ1-5	medium-sized	12	NA	TGTGCCAGCAGTTTATACGGCCAGCCCCAGCATTTT	CASSLYGQPQHF
TRBV24-1	TRBJ2-1	NA	12	NA	TGTGCCACCAGTGATTTTAAGAATGAGCAGTTCTTC	CATSDFKNEQFF
TRBV7-9	TRBJ1-2	NA	14	NA	TGTGCCAGCAGCGTCGGGACAATCTCGCATGGCTACACCTTC	CASSVGTISHGYTF
TRBV28	TRBJ2-5	NA	13	TRBD2	TGTGCCACCCTTGCGGGAGCGGGTGAGACCCAGTACTTC	CATLAGAGETQYF
TRBV5-6	TRBJ2-7	NA	13	NA	TGTGCCAGCAGCTTGGACGGACACGACGAGCAGTACTTC	CASSLDGHDEQYF
TRBV19	TRBJ1-5	NA	17	NA	TGTGCCAGTAGTATCCTCAAGACATTTGATAGCAATCAGCCCCAGCATTTT	CASSILKTFDSNQPQHF
TRBV7-2	TRBJ2-2	NA	15	TRBD1	TGTGCCAGCTCTCAGACAGGGGCCAACACCGGGGAGCTGTTTTTT	CASSQTGANTGELFF
TRBV20-1	TRBJ2-7	NA	11	NA	TGCAGTGGGTACCTTTCCTACGAGCAGTACTTC	CSGYLSYEQYF
TRBV24-1	TRBJ2-3	NA	17	NA	TGTGCCACCAGTGATTTGGTCCGTGGGGGAATCACAGATACGCAGTATTTT	CATSDLVRGGITDTQYF
TRBV2	TRBJ2-3	NA	14	NA	TGTGCCAGCAGTGAAGAGGGCCGGACTCATACGCAGTATTTT	CASSEEGRTHTQYF
TRBV5-1	TRBJ1-1	few	13	NA	TGCGCCAGCACCTTGGGGTCTAACACTGAAGCTTTCTTT	CASTLGSNTEAFF
TRBV7-9	TRBJ1-2	NA	15	NA	TGTGCCAGCAGCTTGGGGGCCGTTTTTCGGGGGCTCGGCACCTTC	CASSLGAVFRGLGTF
TRBV3-1/TRBV3-2	TRBJ2-5	NA	15	NA	TGTGCCAGCACGAAAGGGGGGGTCGGGCATAGGACCCAGTACTTC	CASTKGGVGHRTQYF
TRBV28	TRBJ1-1	NA	15	NA	TGTGCCAGCAGCCAGACAGGCGCTACGAACACTGAAGCTTTCTTT	CASSQTGATNTEAFF
TRBV29-1	TRBJ1-1	NA	13	TRBD1	TGCAGCGTTGAGGGACAGGGGGCGACTGAAGCTTTCTTT	CSVEGQGATEAFF
TRBV5-1	TRBJ2-5	NA	14	NA	TGCGCCAGCAGCTTGAGTTCAGTTCAAGAGACCCAGTACTTC	CASSLSSVQETQYF
TRBV12-3/TRBV12-4	TRBJ1-2	NA	12	NA	TGTGCCAGCAGTCTCCGGACAGACGGGATTCTCTTC	CASSLRTDGILF
TRBV1	TRBJ2-3	NA	16	NA	TGCACCAGCAGCCATCTACTAGCGTCCTGCACAGATACGCAGTATTTT	CTSSHLLASCTDTQYF
TRBV5-8	TRBJ1-1	NA	14	TRBD1	TGTGCCAGCAGCCCGGGACAGATGAACACTGAAGCTTTCTTT	CASSPGQMNTEAFF
TRBV18	TRBJ2-7	once	15	NA	TGTGCCAGCTGCCCTGGGTCTGGAAACTCCTACGAGCAGTACTTC	CASCPGSGNSYEQYF
TRBV4-3	TRBJ2-2	NA	15	NA	TGCGCCAGCAGCCAAGACAGGTGGGGCACCGGGGAGCTGTTTTTT	CASSQDRWGTGELFF
TRBV19	TRBJ1-6	NA	14	NA	TGTGCCAGTAGTATGGTAGGGTATTCTTCACCCCTCCACTTT	CASSMVGYSSPLHF
TRBV14	TRBJ2-5	NA	16	TRBD1	TGTGCCAGCAGCCAGACACAGGGGGCCCGCCAAGAGACCCAGTACTTC	CASSQTQGARQETQYF
TRBV7-8	TRBJ1-6	NA	14	TRBD1	TGTGCCAGCAGCTTAGGACAGGGTGGTTCACCCCTCCACTTT	CASSLGQGGSPLHF
TRBV18	TRBJ1-4	NA	16	NA	TGTGCCAGCTCACGGACAGACCCGGGGACTAATGAAAAACTGTTTTTT	CASSRTDPGTNEKLFF
TRBV3-1/TRBV3-2	TRBJ2-3	NA	15	NA	TGTGCCAGCAGCCAAGGGCTAGGAAACCTAAATACGCAGTATTTT	CASSQGLGNLNTQYF
TRBV30	TRBJ2-7	NA	12	NA	TGTGCCTGGAACTTGTCTAACGACGAGCAGTACTTC	CAWNLSNDEQYF
TRBV5-1	TRBJ1-2	NA	18	TRBD1	TGCGCCAGCAGCTTGGTAGGGGTTTTTGGACAGGGGGCAAAAGGCTACACCTTC	CASSLVGVFGQGAKGYTF
TRBV6-5	TRBJ1-1	NA	12	TRBD1	TGTGCCAGCACCGGACAGGGTGCTGAAGCTTTCTTT	CASTGQGAEAFF
TRBV28	TRBJ1-3	NA	12	NA	TGTGCCAGCCTTCAGGACGGAAACACCATATATTTT	CASLQDGNTIYF
TRBV30	TRBJ1-1	NA	11	NA	TGTGCCTGGAGTCGAAACACTGAAGCTTTCTTT	CAWSRNTEAFF
TRBV6-5	TRBJ2-4	NA	15	TRBD2	TGTGCCAGCATGGGACTAGCGGGAGCCAAAAACATTCAGTACTTC	CASMGLAGAKNIQYF
TRBV11-3	TRBJ2-1	NA	14	NA	TGTGCCAGCAGCTTAGGAAGCTCCTACAATGAGCAGTTCTTC	CASSLGSSYNEQFF
TRBV28	TRBJ1-2	NA	13	NA	TGTGCCAGCAGCGAGGACAGAAACTATGGCTACACCTTC	CASSEDRNYGYTF
TRBV29-1	TRBJ2-1	once	17	TRBD2	TGCAGCGTTGGAGGGGTTAACAAGCGGGACTCCTACAATGAGCAGTTCTTC	CSVGGVNKRDSYNEQFF
TRBV28	TRBJ2-7	once	14	TRBD1	TGTGCCAGCAGAGCAACAGGGGGTCCATACGAGCAGTACTTC	CASRATGGPYEQYF
TRBV10-2	TRBJ1-5	NA	12	NA	TGCGCCAGCTCAGGATTCAATCAGCCCCAGCATTTT	CASSGFNQPQHF
TRBV7-6	TRBJ2-1	medium-sized	16	TRBD2	TGTGCCAGCAGCCCCGGGACTAGCGGGAGTATAAATGAGCAGTTCTTC	CASSPGTSGSINEQFF
TRBV18	TRBJ2-7	NA	15	TRBD2	TGTGCCAGCTCACCACGCGCTAGCGGCAGTCACGAGCAGTACTTC	CASSPRASGSHEQYF
TRBV28	TRBJ1-1	NA	14	TRBD1	TGTGCCAGCAATAGCGGGACAGGCCTAATTTCGGCTTTCTTT	CASNSGTGLISAFF
TRBV5-1	TRBJ1-6	NA	15	NA	TGCGCCAGCAGCTTGCAATGGCAGGGAGTCTCACCCCTCCACTTT	CASSLQWQGVSPLHF
TRBV7-2	TRBJ1-3	NA	14	NA	TGTGCCAGCAGCCCTGACACCGGTGGAAACACCATATATTTT	CASSPDTGGNTIYF
TRBV18	TRBJ1-4	NA	12	NA	TGTGCCAGCTCCCTAGAGAATGAAAAACTGTTTTTT	CASSLENEKLFF